Listed here are 23 T cell receptor beta chains from one sample, sequenced in a study of cytomegalovirus exposure and HLA in healthy donors. Amplification used 60 Vbeta primers and 13 Jbeta primers. Here immunoSEQ multiplex PCR was the method, and the copy in TCRdb shows in-frame clones only, minus some. The table lists 100,000 to 150,000 clones, approximately 80% of them singletons. The specimen sequenced was PBMCs. The receptors were gathered from a man aged 25-45 years in good health and CMV-seropositive.

This rearrangement joins TRBV27 to TRBJ1-3; a weak D match, TRBD1 (6 bases). The CDR3 totals 17 residues. CDR1 is MNHEY and CDR2 is SMNVEV in the germline V gene (reference sequence). Trimming shortened V by 5 bases and J by 1 base, and 18 bases separated the two germline ends. The CDR3 nucleotides are TGTGCCAGCAGTCCAGTCCGACAGGTCCTATCTGGAAACACCATATATTTT. This sequence encodes CASSPVRQVLSGNTIYF.

CDR3 protein: CASSVDQGRKLFF. The CDR3 DNA reads TGTGCCAGCAGCGTAGATCAGGGAAGAAAACTGTTTTTT. This chain connects TRBV9 to TRBJ1-4; possible D gene TRBD1, 5 bases. V lost 0 bases and J 10 bases, leaving 10 bases between the germline ends. This CDR3 has 13 residues. Looked up from germline, CDR1 is SGDLS and CDR2 is YYNGEE.

The chain has TRBV2 and TRBJ2-1; 8 bases match TRBD2. This CDR3 is built from 14 residues. From germline, CDR1 is SNHLY and CDR2 FYNNEI. Losses at the gene ends were 7 bases for V and 7 bases for J; bases not matched to a gene: 9. Here the CDR3 reads CASIWAGGRNEQFF. As DNA, the CDR3 is TGTGCCAGCATCTGGGCGGGAGGACGGAATGAGCAGTTCTTC. The whole variable domain, filled in from reference TRBV2 and TRBJ2-1, reads EPEVTQTPSHQVTQMGQEVILRCVPISNHLYFYWYRQILGQKVEFLVSFYNNEISEKSEIFDDQFSVERPDGSNFTLKIRSTKLEDSAMYFCASIWAGGRNEQFFGPGTRLTVL.

The chain is built from TRBV7-9 and TRBJ1-2; D possibly corresponds to TRBD1 (5 bases). The germline V and J ends were trimmed by 1 base and 4 bases, with 10 bases remaining between them. The CDR3 sequence is 14 residues long. In germline, CDR1 is SEHNR, CDR2 FQNEAQ (reference sequence). The CDR3 DNA is TGTGCCAGCAGCTTAGTCGGGGGAACCTATGGCTACACCTTC. Translation: CASSLVGGTYGYTF.

The chain links TRBV27 to TRBJ2-7; a possible D gene is TRBD2 (6 bases). Germline loops: CDR1 MNHEY, CDR2 SMNVEV (reference sequence). V lost 5 bases, J lost 2 bases, and 13 bases lay in between. This CDR3 region has 14 residues. The CDR3 loop is CASSASAFTYEQYF. In DNA form, the CDR3 reads TGTGCCAGCAGTGCTAGCGCATTTACCTACGAGCAGTACTTC.

V gene TRBV29-1 combines with J gene TRBJ2-7; no definite D call. CDR1 and CDR2 from the germline V gene are SQVTM and ANQGSEA. V lost 6 bases and J lost 4, with 7 bases in between. The CDR3 consists of 10 residues. The CDR3 region is CSVKNYEQYF. The CDR3 DNA follows: TGCAGCGTCAAAAATTACGAGCAGTACTTC.

This chain links TRBV12-2 with TRBJ1-4; the table calls TRBD1, which could not be checked here. TRBV12-2 is described as a pseudogene. The CDR3 has 18 residues. The CDR3 DNA is TGTGCAAGACCTCGGACAGGCCTCGCTTTTCCAACTAATGAAAAACTGTTTTTT. This codes for CARPRTGLAFPTNEKLFF.

This chain joins TRBV7-6 and TRBJ2-5; a weak D match, TRBD2 (6 bases). Germline CDR1 reads SGHVS; CDR2 reads FNYEAQ. Deletions cut 7 bases from V and 5 bases from J, with 14 bases between. This CDR3 contains 13 residues. The CDR3 reads CASTRGGGETQYF. CDR3 DNA sequence: TGTGCCAGCACCCGCGGCGGAGGGGAGACCCAGTACTTC.

The chain uses TRBV14 and TRBJ2-3; D call uncertain. In germline, CDR1 is SGHDN, CDR2 FVKESK. The CDR3 covers 13 residues. Trimming cost V 6 bases and J 5 bases, with 12 bases left between them. The CDR3 DNA reads TGTGCCAGCAGTCCGACTTTATTAGATACGCAGTATTTT. Amino acid sequence: CASSPTLLDTQYF. Full variable domain (missing parts from reference TRBV14 and TRBJ2-3): EAGVTQFPSHSVIEKGQTVTLRCDPISGHDNLYWYRRVMGKEIKFLLHFVKESKQDESGMPNNRFLAERTGGTYSTLKVQPAELEDSGVYFCASSPTLLDTQYFGPGTRLTVL.

This rearrangement joins TRBV14 to TRBJ2-1; a possible D gene is TRBD1 (5 bases). CDR3 length: 16 residues. Germline lookup yields CDR1 SGHDN and CDR2 FVKESK. V lost 2 bases and J 5 bases, leaving 16 bases between the germline ends. In DNA, the CDR3 is TGTGCCAGCAGCCAATTGGACACAACCCAAAACAATGAGCAGTTCTTC. Amino acid sequence: CASSQLDTTQNNEQFF.

The chain employs TRBV29-1 and TRBJ2-2; D is uncertain. Deletions cut 0 bases from V and 6 bases from J, with 5 bases between. CDR1 and CDR2 (germline): SQVTM, ANQGSEA. This CDR3 comprises 12 residues. The CDR3 loop is CSVEDRAGELFF. CDR3 nucleotides: TGCAGCGTTGAAGATCGGGCCGGGGAGCTGTTTTTT.

This chain uses TRBV30 with TRBJ1-3; unclear D gene. Trimming shortened V by 4 bases and J by 0 bases, and 10 bases separated the two germline ends. The V gene's germline CDR1 is GTSNPN and CDR2 SVGIG (reference sequence). The length of the CDR3 is 14 residues. CDR3 loop: CAWTLDFSGNTIYF. DNA of the CDR3: TGTGCCTGGACCCTCGACTTCTCTGGAAACACCATATATTTT.

This chain links TRBV7-8 with TRBJ2-2; the D is unclear. The V gene lost 8 bases and the J gene lost 6 bases, with 4 bases spanning the gap. Germline V lookup: CDR1 SGHVS, CDR2 FQNEAQ. The CDR3 is made up of 10 amino acids. For the CDR3, the DNA is TGTGCCAGCTACTCCGGGGAGCTGTTTTTT. Protein: CASYSGELFF.

This clone is a singleton in its sample. The genes are TRBV5-6 and TRBJ1-2; TRBD1 might be the D (6 bases). Trimming removed 5 bases at V and 1 base at J, with 9 bases between. CDR1 SGHDT and CDR2 YYEEEE come from the germline V gene. This CDR3 spans 13 amino acids. For the CDR3, the DNA is TGTGCCAGCAGTTTACAGGGTAACTATGGCTACACCTTC. It yields the protein CASSLQGNYGYTF.

The CDR3 sequence is CASSQVAGDYEQYF. CDR3 sequence (DNA): TGCGCCAGCAGCCAGGTAGCGGGAGACTACGAGCAGTACTTC. V is TRBV4-3 and J is TRBJ2-7, with 9 bases lining up with TRBD2. V lost 3 bases, J lost 3 bases, and 3 bases stayed unmatched. The CDR3 runs 14 residues. Looked up from germline, CDR1 is LGHNA and CDR2 is YSLEER.

J is TRBJ2-7 and V is TRBV9; 8 bases align to TRBD2. CDR1 and CDR2 from the germline V gene are SGDLS and YYNGEE. The CDR3 sequence is 15 residues long. V shed 3 bases, J shed 0 bases, and the junction held 5 bases outside the gene matches. CDR3 in DNA: TGTGCCAGCAGCGCGAGCGGGAGTATCTCCTACGAGCAGTACTTC. It codes for CASSASGSISYEQYF.

This clone was counted only a few times. This chain connects TRBV5-5 to TRBJ2-3; D is perhaps TRBD1 (5 bases). The germline V gene has CDR1 SGHKS and CDR2 YYEKEE (reference sequence). CDR3 length: 15 residues. Trimming removed 5 bases at V and 1 base at J, with 14 bases between. The CDR3 bases are TGTGCCAGCAGGTTAGGGGTGGCCGGCACAGATACGCAGTATTTT. This translates into CASRLGVAGTDTQYF.

This chain joins TRBV29-1 and TRBJ2-5; D perhaps matches TRBD1 (6 bases). V was trimmed by 7 bases and J by 5 bases, leaving 11 bases between them. Germline V lookup: CDR1 SQVTM, CDR2 ANQGSEA. CDR3 length: 11 residues. CDR3 loop: CSAGVGETQYF. In DNA, the CDR3 is TGCAGCGCAGGGGTGGGGGAGACCCAGTACTTC.

This clone has a handful of counts. This chain joins TRBV5-1 and TRBJ2-5; perhaps TRBD2 as D (6 bases). Trimming removed 1 base from V and 5 bases from J, with 12 bases in between. The CDR3 contains 14 residues. The germline V gene encodes CDR1 SGHRS and CDR2 YFSETQ. The CDR3 region is CASSLMQEGETQYF. In DNA, the CDR3 is TGCGCCAGCAGCTTGATGCAGGAGGGGGAGACCCAGTACTTC.

The rearrangement uses TRBV9 and TRBJ2-3; 11 nucleotides line up with TRBD2. V was pared by 0 bases and J by 4 bases, with 7 bases of the junction left unmatched. Germline V gene data show CDR1 as SGDLS and CDR2 as YYNGEE. The CDR3 spans 17 residues. CDR3 residues: CASSVAQLAGVSDTQYF. In nucleotides, the CDR3 is TGTGCCAGCAGCGTAGCTCAACTAGCGGGAGTATCAGATACGCAGTATTTT.

The chain links TRBV7-6 to TRBJ2-1, with 10 positions matching TRBD2. The CDR3 has 18 residues. Germline V gene lookup returns CDR1 SGHVS and CDR2 FNYEAQ. The J segment lost 2 bases and the V segment lost 5 bases, leaving 12 bases of the junction unmatched. The DNA of the CDR3 is TGTGCCAGCAGCCCGTTGTCGGGAACTAGCGGGACCTACAATGAGCAGTTCTTC. Protein: CASSPLSGTSGTYNEQFF.

The chain uses TRBV9 and TRBJ2-7; 8 bases line up with TRBD1. The V and J ends lost 3 bases and 2 bases, in that order; junction bases with no gene match: 7. The CDR3 consists of 15 residues. Germline V gene data show CDR1 as SGDLS and CDR2 as YYNGEE. The CDR3 protein is CASSATGARTYEQYF. Written as DNA, the CDR3 is TGTGCCAGCAGCGCGACAGGGGCAAGAACCTACGAGCAGTACTTC.

J is TRBJ2-7 and V is TRBV27; TRBD1 aligns across 7 bases. The germline V gene has CDR1 MNHEY and CDR2 SMNVEV (reference sequence). This CDR3 contains 15 residues. V was pared by 3 bases and J by 3 bases, with 8 bases of the junction left unmatched. The CDR3 protein is CASSFTAGTVYEQYF. The CDR3 nucleotides are TGTGCCAGCAGTTTCACTGCCGGGACAGTCTACGAGCAGTACTTC.